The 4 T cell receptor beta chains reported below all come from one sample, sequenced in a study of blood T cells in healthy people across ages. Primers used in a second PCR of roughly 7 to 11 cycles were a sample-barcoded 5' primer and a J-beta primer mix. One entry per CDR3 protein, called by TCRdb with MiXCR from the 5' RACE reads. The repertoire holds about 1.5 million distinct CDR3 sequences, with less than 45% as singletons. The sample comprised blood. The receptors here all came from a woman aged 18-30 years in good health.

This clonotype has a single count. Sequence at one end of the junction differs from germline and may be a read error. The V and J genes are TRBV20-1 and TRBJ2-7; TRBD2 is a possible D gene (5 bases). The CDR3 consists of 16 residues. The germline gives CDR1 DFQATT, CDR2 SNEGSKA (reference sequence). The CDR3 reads CSARVHIATSSDEQYF. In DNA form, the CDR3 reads TGCAGTGCTAGAGTTCACATAGCGACCAGCTCCGACGAGCAGTACTTC.

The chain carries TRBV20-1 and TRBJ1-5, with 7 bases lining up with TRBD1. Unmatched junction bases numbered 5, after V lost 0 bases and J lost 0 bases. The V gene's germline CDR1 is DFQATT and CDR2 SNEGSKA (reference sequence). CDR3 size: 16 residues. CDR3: CSARDRGAYSNQPQHF. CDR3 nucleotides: TGCAGTGCTAGAGACAGGGGGGCATATAGCAATCAGCCCCAGCATTTT.

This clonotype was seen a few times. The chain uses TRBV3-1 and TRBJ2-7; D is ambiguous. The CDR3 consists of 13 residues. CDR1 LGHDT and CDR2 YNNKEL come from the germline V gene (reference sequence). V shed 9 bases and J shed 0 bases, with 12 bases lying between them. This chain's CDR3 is CASSVLPSYEQYF. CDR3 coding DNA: TGTGCCAGTTCGGTGCTACCCTCCTACGAGCAGTACTTC.

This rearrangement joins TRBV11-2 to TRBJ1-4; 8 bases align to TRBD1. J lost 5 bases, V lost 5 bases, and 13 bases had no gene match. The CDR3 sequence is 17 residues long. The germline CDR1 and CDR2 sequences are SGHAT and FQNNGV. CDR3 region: CASSGHRTGMRNEKLFF. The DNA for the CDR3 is TGTGCCAGCAGCGGGCATAGGACAGGGATGCGGAATGAAAAACTGTTTTTT. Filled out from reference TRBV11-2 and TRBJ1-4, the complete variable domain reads EAGVAQSPRYKIIEKRQSVAFWCNPISGHATLYWYQQILGQGPKLLIQFQNNGVVDDSQLPKDRFSAERLKGVDSTLKIQPAKLEDSAVYLCASSGHRTGMRNEKLFFGSGTQLSVL.